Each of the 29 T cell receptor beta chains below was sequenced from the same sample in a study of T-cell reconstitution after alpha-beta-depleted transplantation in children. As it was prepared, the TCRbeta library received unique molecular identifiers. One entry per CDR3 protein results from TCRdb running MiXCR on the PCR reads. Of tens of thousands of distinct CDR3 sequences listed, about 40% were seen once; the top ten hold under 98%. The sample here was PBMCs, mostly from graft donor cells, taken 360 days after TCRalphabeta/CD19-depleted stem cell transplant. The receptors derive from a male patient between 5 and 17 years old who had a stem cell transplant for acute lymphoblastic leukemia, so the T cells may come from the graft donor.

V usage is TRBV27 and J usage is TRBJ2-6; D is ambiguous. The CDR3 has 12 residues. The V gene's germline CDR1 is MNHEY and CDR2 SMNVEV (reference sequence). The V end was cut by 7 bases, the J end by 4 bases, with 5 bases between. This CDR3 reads CASKEGANVLTF. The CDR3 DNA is TGTGCCAGCAAGGAAGGGGCCAACGTCCTGACTTTC.

The CDR3 DNA is TGTGCCAGCAGCCCACCAAACAGGGGGCACACCGGGGAGCTGTTTTTT. Translated, it gives CASSPPNRGHTGELFF. The chain combines TRBV7-2 with TRBJ2-2, with 9 bases matching TRBD1. Germline values: CDR1 SGHTA, CDR2 FQGNSA. CDR3 length: 16 amino acids. After removal of 5 bases from V and 3 bases from J, the junction contained 7 bases not matched to a gene. The variable domain in full, completed from reference TRBV7-2 and TRBJ2-2, reads GAGVSQSPSNKVTEKGKDVELRCDPISGHTALYWYRQSLGQGLEFLIYFQGNSAPDKSGLPSDRFSAERTGGSVSTLTIQRTQQEDSAVYLCASSPPNRGHTGELFFGEGSRLTVL.

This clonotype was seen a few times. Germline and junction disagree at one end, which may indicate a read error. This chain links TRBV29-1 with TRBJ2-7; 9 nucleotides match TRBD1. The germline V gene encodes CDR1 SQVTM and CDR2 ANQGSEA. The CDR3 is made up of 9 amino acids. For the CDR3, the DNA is TGCAGCCTACGTGACAGGGGGAGTTTC. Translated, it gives CSLRDRGSF.

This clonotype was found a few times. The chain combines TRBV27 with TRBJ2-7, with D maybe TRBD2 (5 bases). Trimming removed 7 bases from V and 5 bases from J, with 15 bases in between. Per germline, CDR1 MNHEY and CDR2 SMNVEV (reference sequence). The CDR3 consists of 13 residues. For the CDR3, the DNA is TGTGCCAGCACCGGACTGAGGCGTCACGAGCAGTACTTC. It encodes CASTGLRRHEQYF.

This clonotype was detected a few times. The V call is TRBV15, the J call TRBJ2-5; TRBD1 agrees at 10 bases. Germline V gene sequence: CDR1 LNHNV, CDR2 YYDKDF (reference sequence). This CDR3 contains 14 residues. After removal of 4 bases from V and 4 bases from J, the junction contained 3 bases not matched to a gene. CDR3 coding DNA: TGTGCCACCAGCACTCGGACAGGGGGAGAGACCCAGTACTTC. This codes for CATSTRTGGETQYF.

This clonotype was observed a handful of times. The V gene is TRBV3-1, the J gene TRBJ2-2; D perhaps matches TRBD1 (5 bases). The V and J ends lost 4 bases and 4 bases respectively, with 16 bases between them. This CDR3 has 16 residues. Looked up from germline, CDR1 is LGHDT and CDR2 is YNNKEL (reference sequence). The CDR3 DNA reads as TGTGCCAGCAGCCTCCTCGTCAGGGCCCTCACCGGGGAGCTGTTTTTT. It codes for CASSLLVRALTGELFF.

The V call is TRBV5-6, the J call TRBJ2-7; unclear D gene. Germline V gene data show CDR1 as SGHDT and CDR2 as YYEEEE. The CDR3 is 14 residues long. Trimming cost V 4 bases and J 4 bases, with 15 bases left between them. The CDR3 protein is CASSLLTTRYEQYF. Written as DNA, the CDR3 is TGTGCCAGCAGCCTTCTCACCACCAGATACGAGCAGTACTTC.

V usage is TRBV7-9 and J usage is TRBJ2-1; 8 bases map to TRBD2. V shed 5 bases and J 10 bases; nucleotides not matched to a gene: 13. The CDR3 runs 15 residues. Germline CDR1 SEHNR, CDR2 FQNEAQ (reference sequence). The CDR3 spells CASSGEAGEIPEQFF. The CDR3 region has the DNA TGTGCCAGCAGCGGTGAAGCGGGAGAAATCCCAGAGCAGTTCTTC.

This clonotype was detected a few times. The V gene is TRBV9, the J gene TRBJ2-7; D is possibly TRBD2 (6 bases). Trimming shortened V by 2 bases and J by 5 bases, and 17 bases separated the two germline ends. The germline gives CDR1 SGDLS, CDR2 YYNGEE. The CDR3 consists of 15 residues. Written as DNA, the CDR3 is TGTGCCAGCAGCGTGGGTGTTGCTAGCGTGGACGAGCAGTACTTC. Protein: CASSVGVASVDEQYF.

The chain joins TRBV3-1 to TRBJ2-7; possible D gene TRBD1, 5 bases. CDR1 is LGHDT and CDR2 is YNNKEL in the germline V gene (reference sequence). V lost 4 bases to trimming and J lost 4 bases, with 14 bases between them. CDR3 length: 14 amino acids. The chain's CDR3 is CASSLQGSTYEQYF. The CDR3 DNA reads TGTGCCAGCAGCCTGCAGGGAAGCACTTACGAGCAGTACTTC.

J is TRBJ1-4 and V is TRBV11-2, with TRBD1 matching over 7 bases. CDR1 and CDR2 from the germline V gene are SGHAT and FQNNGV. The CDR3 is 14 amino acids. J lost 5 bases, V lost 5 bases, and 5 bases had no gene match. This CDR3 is CASSQTGRNEKLFF. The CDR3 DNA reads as TGTGCCAGCAGCCAGACAGGGCGGAATGAAAAACTGTTTTTT. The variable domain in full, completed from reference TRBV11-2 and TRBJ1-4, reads EAGVAQSPRYKIIEKRQSVAFWCNPISGHATLYWYQQILGQGPKLLIQFQNNGVVDDSQLPKDRFSAERLKGVDSTLKIQPAKLEDSAVYLCASSQTGRNEKLFFGSGTQLSVL.

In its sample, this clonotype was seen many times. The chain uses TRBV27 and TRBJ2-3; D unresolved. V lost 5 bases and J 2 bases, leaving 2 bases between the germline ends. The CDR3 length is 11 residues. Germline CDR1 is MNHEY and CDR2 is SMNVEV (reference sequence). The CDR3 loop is CASSTTDTQYF. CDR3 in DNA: TGTGCCAGCAGTACCACAGATACGCAGTATTTT.

Here the CDR3 reads CASSKDSTGGYQPQHF. The CDR3 DNA reads as TGTGCCAGCAGCAAAGATTCGACAGGGGGGTACCAGCCCCAGCATTTT. V is TRBV21-1 and J is TRBJ1-5; the table's D gene call, TRBD1, was not cross checked with the DNA. TRBV21-1 is designated a pseudogene. The CDR3 runs to 16 residues.

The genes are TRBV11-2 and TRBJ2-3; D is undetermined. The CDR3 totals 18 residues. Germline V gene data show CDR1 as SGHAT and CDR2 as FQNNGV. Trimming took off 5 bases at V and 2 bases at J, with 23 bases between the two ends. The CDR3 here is CASSRRVSDSLFTDTQYF. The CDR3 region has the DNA TGTGCCAGCAGCCGAAGGGTCTCTGACTCTTTGTTCACAGATACGCAGTATTTT.

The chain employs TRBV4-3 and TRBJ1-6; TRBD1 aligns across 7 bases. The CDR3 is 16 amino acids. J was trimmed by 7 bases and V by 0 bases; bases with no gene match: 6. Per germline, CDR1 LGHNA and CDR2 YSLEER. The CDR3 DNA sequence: TGCGCCAGCAGCCAAGACCGGGACAGCTCAAATTCACCCCTCCACTTT. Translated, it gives CASSQDRDSSNSPLHF.

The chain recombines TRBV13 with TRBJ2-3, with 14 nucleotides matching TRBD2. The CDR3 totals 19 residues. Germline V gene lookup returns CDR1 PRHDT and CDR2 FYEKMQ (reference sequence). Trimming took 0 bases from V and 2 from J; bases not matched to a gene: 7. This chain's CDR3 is CASSLGVMGLAGATDTQYF. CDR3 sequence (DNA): TGTGCCAGCAGCTTAGGAGTGATGGGACTAGCGGGAGCCACAGATACGCAGTATTTT. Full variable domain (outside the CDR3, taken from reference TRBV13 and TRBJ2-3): AAGVIQSPRHLIKEKRETATLKCYPIPRHDTVYWYQQGPGQDPQFLISFYEKMQSDKGSIPDRFSAQQFSDYHSELNMSSLELGDSALYFCASSLGVMGLAGATDTQYFGPGTRLTVL.

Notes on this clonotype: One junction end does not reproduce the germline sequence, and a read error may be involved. This chain's CDR3 is CSVRPSGNTIYF. The DNA for the CDR3 is TGCAGTGTTAGACCCTCTGGAAACACCATATATTTT. The chain employs TRBV20-1 and TRBJ1-3; no clear D. This CDR3 is built from 12 residues. CDR1 and CDR2 (germline): DFQATT, SNEGSKA (reference sequence).

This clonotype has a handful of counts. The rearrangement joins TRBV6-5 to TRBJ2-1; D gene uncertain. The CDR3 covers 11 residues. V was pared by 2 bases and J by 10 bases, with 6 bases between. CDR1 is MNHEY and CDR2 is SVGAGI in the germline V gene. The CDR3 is CASSYQTEQFF. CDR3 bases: TGTGCCAGCAGTTACCAGACAGAGCAGTTCTTC.

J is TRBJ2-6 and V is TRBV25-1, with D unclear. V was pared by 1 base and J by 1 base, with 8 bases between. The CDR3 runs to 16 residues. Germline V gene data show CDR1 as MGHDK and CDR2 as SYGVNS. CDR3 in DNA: TGTGCCAGCAGTGAATTTGGGGTTTCTGGGGCCAACGTCCTGACTTTC. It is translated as CASSEFGVSGANVLTF.

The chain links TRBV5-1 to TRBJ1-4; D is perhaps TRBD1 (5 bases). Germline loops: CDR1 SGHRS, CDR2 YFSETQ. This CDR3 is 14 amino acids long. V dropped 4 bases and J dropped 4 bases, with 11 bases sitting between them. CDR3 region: CASSRWGGNEKLFF. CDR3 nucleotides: TGCGCCAGCAGCCGGTGGGGGGGTAATGAAAAACTGTTTTTT.

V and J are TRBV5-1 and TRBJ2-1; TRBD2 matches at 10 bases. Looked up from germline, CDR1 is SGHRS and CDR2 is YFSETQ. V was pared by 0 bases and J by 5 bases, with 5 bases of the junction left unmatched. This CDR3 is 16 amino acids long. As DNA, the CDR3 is TGCGCCAGCAGCTTGGGGGCTAGCGGGAGTAACAATGAGCAGTTCTTC. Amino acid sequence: CASSLGASGSNNEQFF.

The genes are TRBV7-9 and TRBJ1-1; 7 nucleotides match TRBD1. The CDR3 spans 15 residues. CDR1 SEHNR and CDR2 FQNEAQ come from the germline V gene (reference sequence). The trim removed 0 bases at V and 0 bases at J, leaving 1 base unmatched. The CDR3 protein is CASSLARGMNTEAFF. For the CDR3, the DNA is TGTGCCAGCAGCTTAGCCAGGGGGATGAACACTGAAGCTTTCTTT.

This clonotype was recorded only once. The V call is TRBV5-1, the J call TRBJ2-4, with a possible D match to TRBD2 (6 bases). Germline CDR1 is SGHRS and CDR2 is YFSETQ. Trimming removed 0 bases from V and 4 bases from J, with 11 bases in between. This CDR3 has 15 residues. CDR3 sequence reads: CASSLAGSGKNIQYF. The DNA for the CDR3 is TGCGCCAGCAGCTTGGCTGGTAGCGGAAAAAACATTCAGTACTTC.

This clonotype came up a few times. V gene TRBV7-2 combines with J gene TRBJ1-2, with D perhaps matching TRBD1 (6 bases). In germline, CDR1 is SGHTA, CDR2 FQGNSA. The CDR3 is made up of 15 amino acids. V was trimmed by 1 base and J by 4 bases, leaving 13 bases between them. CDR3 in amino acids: CASSLGRGGGYGYTF. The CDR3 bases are TGTGCCAGCAGCTTAGGAAGAGGGGGTGGCTATGGCTACACCTTC.

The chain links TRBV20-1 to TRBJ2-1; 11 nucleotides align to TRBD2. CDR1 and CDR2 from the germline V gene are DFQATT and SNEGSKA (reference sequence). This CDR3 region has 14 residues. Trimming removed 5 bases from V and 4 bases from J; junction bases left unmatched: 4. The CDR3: CSAPTSGEYNEQFF. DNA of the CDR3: TGCAGTGCTCCGACTAGCGGGGAATACAATGAGCAGTTCTTC.

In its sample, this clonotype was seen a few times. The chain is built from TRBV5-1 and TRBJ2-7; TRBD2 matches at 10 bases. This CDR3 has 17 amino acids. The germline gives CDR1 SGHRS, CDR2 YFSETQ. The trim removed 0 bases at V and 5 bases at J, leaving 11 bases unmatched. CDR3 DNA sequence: TGCGCCAGCAGCTTGGAGGCTAGCGGGAGCATCGTCCACGAGCAGTACTTC. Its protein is CASSLEASGSIVHEQYF.

CDR3 coding DNA: TGCAGTGCTAGAGATCGCCCAGGCAACGCGAACACCGGGGAGCTGTTTTTT. Its translation: CSARDRPGNANTGELFF. This sequence joins TRBV20-1 and TRBJ2-2; D not certain. The germline CDR1 and CDR2 sequences are DFQATT and SNEGSKA (reference sequence). V lost 0 bases, J lost 0 bases, and 14 bases lay in between. This CDR3 contains 17 residues.

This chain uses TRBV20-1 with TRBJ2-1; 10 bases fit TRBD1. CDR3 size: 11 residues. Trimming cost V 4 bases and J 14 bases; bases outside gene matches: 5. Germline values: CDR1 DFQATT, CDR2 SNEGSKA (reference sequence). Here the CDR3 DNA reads TGCAGTGCTAAAGACAGGGGGCTCAAGTTCTTC. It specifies CSAKDRGLKFF.

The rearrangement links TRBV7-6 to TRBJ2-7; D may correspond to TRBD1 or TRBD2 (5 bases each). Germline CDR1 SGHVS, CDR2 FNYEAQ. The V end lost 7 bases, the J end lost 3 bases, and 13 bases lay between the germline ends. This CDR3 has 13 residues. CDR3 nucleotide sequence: TGTGCCAGCAATCCCCTTGGGGGCTACGAGCAGTACTTC. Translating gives CASNPLGGYEQYF.